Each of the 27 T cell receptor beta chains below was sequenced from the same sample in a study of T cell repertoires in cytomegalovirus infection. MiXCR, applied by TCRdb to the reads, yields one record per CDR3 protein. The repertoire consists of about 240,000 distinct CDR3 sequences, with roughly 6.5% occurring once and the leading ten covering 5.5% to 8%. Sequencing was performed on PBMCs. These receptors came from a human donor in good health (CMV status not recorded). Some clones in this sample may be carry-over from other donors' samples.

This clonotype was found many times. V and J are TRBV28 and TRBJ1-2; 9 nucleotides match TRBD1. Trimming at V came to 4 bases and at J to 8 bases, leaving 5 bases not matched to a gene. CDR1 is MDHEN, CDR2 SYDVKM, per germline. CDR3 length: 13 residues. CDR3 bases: TGTGCCAGCAGTTCGGGACAGGGCAGAGGCTACACCTTC. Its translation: CASSSGQGRGYTF.

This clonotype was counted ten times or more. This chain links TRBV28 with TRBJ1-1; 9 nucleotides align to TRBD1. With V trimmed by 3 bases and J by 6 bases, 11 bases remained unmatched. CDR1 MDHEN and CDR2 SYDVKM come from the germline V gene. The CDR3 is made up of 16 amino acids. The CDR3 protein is CASSFIGRQGDPEAFF. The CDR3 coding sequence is TGTGCCAGCAGTTTCATAGGGCGACAGGGGGACCCTGAAGCTTTCTTT.

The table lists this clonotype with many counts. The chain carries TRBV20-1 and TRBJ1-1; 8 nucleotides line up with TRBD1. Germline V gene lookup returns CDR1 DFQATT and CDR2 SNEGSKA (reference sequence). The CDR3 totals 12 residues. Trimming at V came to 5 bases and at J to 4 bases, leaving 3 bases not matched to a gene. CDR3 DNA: TGCAGTGCTTCCGGACAGGGCACTGAAGCTTTCTTT. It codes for CSASGQGTEAFF.

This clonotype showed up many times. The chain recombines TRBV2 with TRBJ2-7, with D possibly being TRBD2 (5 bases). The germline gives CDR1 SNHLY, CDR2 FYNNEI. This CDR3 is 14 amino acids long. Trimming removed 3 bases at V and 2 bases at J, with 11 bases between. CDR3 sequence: CASSDGKPPYEQYF. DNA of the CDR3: TGTGCCAGCAGTGACGGGAAGCCTCCCTACGAGCAGTACTTC.

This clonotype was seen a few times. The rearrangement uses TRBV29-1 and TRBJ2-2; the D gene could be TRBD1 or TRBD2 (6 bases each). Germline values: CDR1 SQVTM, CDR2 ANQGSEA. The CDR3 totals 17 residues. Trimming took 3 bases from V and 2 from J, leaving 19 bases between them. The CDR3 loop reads CSVELSPGAPNTGELFF. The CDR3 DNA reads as TGCAGCGTTGAGTTGTCGCCGGGGGCCCCCAACACCGGGGAGCTGTTTTTT.

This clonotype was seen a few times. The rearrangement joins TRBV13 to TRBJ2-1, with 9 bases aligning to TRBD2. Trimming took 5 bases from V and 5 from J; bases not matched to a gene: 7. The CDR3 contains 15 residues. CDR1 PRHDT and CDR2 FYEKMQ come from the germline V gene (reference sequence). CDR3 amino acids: CASSPPAGGNNEQFF. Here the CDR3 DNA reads TGTGCCAGCAGCCCCCCGGCGGGGGGGAACAATGAGCAGTTCTTC.

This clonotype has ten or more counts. The DNA for the CDR3 is TGTGCCAGCAGCTTAAATACAGGACTAGCCTACAATGAGCAGTTCTTC. Translating gives CASSLNTGLAYNEQFF. The chain employs TRBV7-8 and TRBJ2-1; 7 bases map to TRBD2. The CDR3 covers 16 residues. With V trimmed by 2 bases and J by 2 bases, 6 bases remained unmatched. Germline CDR1 and CDR2: SGHVS and FQNEAQ.

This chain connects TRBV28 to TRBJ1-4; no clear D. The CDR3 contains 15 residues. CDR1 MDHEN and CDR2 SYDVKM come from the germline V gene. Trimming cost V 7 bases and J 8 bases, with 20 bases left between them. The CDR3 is CASTPLNNGGEKLFF. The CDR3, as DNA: TGTGCCAGCACCCCCTTAAACAACGGAGGGGAAAAACTGTTTTTT.

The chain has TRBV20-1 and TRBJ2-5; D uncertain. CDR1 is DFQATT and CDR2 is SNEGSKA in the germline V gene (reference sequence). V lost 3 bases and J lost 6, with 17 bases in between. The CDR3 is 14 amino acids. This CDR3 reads CSARLQKAPQTQYF. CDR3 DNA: TGCAGTGCTAGGTTGCAGAAAGCCCCCCAGACCCAGTACTTC.

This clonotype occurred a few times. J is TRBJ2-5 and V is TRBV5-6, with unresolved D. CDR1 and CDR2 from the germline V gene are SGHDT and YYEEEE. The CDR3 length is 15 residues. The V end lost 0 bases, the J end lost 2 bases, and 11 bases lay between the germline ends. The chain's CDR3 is CASSLDLSKQETQYF. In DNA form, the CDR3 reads TGTGCCAGCAGCTTGGACCTGTCCAAGCAAGAGACCCAGTACTTC. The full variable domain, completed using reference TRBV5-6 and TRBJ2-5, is DAGVTQSPTHLIKTRGQQVTLRCSPKSGHDTVSWYQQALGQGPQFIFQYYEEEERQRGNFPDRFSGHQFPNYSSELNVNALLLGDSALYLCASSLDLSKQETQYFGPGTRLLVL.

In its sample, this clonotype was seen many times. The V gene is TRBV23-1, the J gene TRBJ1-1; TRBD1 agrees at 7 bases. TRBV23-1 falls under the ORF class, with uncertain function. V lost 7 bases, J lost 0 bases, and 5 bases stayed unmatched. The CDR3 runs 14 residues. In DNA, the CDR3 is TGCGCCAGCATCAAGGACAGGTTGAACACTGAAGCTTTCTTT. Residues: CASIKDRLNTEAFF.

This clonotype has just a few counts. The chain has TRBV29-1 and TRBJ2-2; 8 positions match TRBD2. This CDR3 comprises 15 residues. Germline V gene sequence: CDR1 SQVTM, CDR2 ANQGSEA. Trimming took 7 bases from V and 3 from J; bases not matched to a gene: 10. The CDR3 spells CSAFGAGGYTGELFF. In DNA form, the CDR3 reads TGCAGCGCTTTCGGGGCGGGGGGCTACACCGGGGAGCTGTTTTTT.

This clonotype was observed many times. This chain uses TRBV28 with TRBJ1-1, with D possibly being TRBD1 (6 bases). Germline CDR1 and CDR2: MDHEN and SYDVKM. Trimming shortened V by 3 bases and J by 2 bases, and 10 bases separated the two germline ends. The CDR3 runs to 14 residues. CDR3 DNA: TGTGCCAGCAGTTTCGGGACACTTAACACTGAAGCTTTCTTT. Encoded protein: CASSFGTLNTEAFF.

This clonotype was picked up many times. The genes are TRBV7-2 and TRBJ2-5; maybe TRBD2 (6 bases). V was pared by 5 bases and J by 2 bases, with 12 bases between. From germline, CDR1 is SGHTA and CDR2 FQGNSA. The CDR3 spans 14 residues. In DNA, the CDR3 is TGTGCCAGCAGCCGCGGGACTTTGCAAGAGACCCAGTACTTC. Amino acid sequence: CASSRGTLQETQYF.

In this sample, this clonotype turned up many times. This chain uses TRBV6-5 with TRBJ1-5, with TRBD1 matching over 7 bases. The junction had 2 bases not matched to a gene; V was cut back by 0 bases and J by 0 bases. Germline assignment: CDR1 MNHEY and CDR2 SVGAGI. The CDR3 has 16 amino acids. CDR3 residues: CASSYSRDSSNQPQHF. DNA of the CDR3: TGTGCCAGCAGTTACTCTCGGGACAGTAGCAATCAGCCCCAGCATTTT.

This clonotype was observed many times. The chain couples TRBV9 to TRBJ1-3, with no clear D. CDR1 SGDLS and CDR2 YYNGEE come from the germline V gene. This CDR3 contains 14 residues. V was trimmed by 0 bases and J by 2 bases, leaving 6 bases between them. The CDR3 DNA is TGTGCCAGCAGCGTAGGAGGAACTGGAAACACCATATATTTT. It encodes CASSVGGTGNTIYF.

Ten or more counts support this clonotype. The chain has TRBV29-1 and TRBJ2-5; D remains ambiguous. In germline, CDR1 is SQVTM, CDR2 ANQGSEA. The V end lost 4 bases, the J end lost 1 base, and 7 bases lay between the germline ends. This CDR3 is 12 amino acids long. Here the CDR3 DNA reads TGCAGCGTTGGAGTACCCCAAGAGACCCAGTACTTC. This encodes CSVGVPQETQYF.

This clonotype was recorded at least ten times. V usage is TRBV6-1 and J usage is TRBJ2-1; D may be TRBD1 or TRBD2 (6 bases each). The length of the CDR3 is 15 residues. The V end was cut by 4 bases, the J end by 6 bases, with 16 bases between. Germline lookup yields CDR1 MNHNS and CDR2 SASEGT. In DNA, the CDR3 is TGTGCCAGCAGTGCCGAATTTAGGGGGGCCAATGAGCAGTTCTTC. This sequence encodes CASSAEFRGANEQFF.

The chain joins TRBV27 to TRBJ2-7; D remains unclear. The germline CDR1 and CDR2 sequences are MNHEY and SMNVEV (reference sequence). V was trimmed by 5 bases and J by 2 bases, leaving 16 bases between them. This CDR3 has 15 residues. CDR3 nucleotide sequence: TGTGCCAGCAGTCCCAGAGGAAGGGTAACCTACGAGCAGTACTTC. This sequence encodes CASSPRGRVTYEQYF.

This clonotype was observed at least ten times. The CDR3 loop reads CASSLRTFSGNTIYF. As DNA, the CDR3 is TGTGCCAGCAGCTTAAGGACCTTCTCTGGAAACACCATATATTTT. The rearrangement joins TRBV7-2 to TRBJ1-3; D call uncertain. CDR3 length: 15 residues. Germline V gives CDR1 SGHTA, CDR2 FQGNSA. Trimming removed 2 bases from V and 0 bases from J, with 8 bases in between.

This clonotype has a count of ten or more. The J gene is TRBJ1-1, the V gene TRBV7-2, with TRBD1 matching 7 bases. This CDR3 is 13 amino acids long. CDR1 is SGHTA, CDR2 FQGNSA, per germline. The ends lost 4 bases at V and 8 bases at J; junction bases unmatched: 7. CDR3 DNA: TGTGCCAGCAGCTCCCGACAGGGACTAGAAGCTTTCTTT. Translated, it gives CASSSRQGLEAFF.

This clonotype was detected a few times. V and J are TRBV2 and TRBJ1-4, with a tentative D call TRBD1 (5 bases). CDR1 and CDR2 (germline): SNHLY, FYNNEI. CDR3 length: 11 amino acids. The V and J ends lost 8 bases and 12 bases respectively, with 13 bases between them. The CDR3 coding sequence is TGTGCCAGCGAGACCCAGGGAGAACTGTTTTTT. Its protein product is CASETQGELFF.

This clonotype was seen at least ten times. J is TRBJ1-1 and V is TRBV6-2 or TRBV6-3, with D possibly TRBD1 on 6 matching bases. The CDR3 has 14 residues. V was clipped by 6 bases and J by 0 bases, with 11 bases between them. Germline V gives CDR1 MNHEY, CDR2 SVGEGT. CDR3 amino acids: CASRLDRMNTEAFF. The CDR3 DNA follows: TGTGCCAGCAGACTGGACAGAATGAACACTGAAGCTTTCTTT.

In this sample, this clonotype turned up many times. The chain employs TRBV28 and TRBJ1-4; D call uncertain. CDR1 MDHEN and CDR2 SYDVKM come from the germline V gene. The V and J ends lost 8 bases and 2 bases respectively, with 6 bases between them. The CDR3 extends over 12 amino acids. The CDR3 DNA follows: TGTGCCAGCCAAGGGACTAATGAAAAACTGTTTTTT. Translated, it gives CASQGTNEKLFF.

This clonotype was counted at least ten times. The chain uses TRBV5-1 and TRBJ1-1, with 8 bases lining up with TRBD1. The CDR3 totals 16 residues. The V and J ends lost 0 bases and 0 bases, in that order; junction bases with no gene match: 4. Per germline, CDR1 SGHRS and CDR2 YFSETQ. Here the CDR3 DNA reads TGCGCCAGCAGCTTGGCGACAGGGGCCTTGAACACTGAAGCTTTCTTT. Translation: CASSLATGALNTEAFF.

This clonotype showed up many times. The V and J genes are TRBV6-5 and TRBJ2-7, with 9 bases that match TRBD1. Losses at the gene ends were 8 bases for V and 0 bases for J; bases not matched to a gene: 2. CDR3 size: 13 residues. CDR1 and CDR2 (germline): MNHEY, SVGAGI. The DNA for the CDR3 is TGTGCCAGCGGACAGGGGCTCTCCTACGAGCAGTACTTC. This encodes CASGQGLSYEQYF.

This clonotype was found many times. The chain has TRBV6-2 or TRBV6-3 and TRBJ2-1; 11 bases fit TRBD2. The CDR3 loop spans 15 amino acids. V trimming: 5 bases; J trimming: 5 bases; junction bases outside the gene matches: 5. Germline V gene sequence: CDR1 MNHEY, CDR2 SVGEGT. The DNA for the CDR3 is TGTGCCAGCAGTAAGACTAGCGGGATTAACAATGAGCAGTTCTTC. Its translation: CASSKTSGINNEQFF.